Listed below are T cell receptor beta chains from one sample, sequenced in a study of cytomegalovirus exposure and HLA in healthy donors. Here immunoSEQ multiplex PCR was the method, and the copy in TCRdb shows in-frame clones only, minus some. The sample comprises tens of thousands of clones, 85% to 95% of which are singletons, and approximately 3% rests with the top ten. The sequenced sample consisted of PBMCs. All receptors come from a woman younger than 35 in good health and CMV-seropositive. The CDR3 runs from the conserved cysteine through the conserved F or W. The D gene is left open where the match is weak. A clone size is listed for some rows: how often the clone was seen (once, few, many), or a class if it is expanded.

j_gene: TRBJ2-3
v_gene: TRBV19
abundance: .
d_gene: .
CDR3aa: CASSIRESGLLDTQYF
CDR3nt: TGTGCCAGTAGTATCAGGGAAAGCGGGTTACTTGATACGCAGTATTTT

j_gene: TRBJ2-5
v_gene: TRBV2
abundance: .
d_gene: .
CDR3aa: CASSSGTSQETQYF
CDR3nt: TGTGCCAGCAGTTCTGGGACATCCCAAGAGACCCAGTACTTC

j_gene: TRBJ1-2
v_gene: TRBV27
abundance: once
d_gene: .
CDR3aa: CASSFQTGYGYTF
CDR3nt: TGTGCCAGCAGTTTCCAAACAGGCTATGGCTACACCTTC

j_gene: TRBJ2-1
v_gene: TRBV5-1
abundance: .
d_gene: TRBD2
CDR3aa: CASSSGLAGESYNEQFF
CDR3nt: TGCGCCAGCAGCTCGGGACTAGCGGGAGAATCCTACAATGAGCAGTTCTTC

j_gene: TRBJ2-7
v_gene: TRBV7-8
abundance: .
d_gene: TRBD2
CDR3aa: CASSLAASGWYEQYF
CDR3nt: TGTGCCAGCAGCTTAGCGGCTAGCGGGTGGTACGAGCAGTACTTC

j_gene: TRBJ1-6
v_gene: TRBV5-1
abundance: .
d_gene: TRBD1
CDR3aa: CASSLSPLLQGANSPLHF
CDR3nt: TGCGCCAGCAGCTTGTCCCCCCTCCTACAGGGGGCGAATTCACCCCTCCACTTT

j_gene: TRBJ2-1
v_gene: TRBV5-4
abundance: once
d_gene: .
CDR3aa: CASSWASTLSNEQFF
CDR3nt: TGTGCCAGCAGCTGGGCCAGTACTCTGTCCAATGAGCAGTTCTTC

j_gene: TRBJ2-1
v_gene: TRBV19
abundance: .
d_gene: .
CDR3aa: CASSPGLFVDEQFF
CDR3nt: TGTGCCAGTAGCCCGGGACTCTTTGTCGATGAGCAGTTCTTC

j_gene: TRBJ1-2
v_gene: TRBV6-1
abundance: .
d_gene: TRBD1
CDR3aa: CASRPTGVHGYTF
CDR3nt: TGTGCCAGCAGGCCGACAGGGGTCCATGGCTACACCTTC

j_gene: TRBJ2-5
v_gene: TRBV2
abundance: .
d_gene: .
CDR3aa: CASSEQDWIQETQYF
CDR3nt: TGTGCCAGCAGTGAACAGGATTGGATACAAGAGACCCAGTACTTC

j_gene: TRBJ2-1
v_gene: TRBV10-3
abundance: .
d_gene: TRBD2
CDR3aa: CAISAGTSGSPFYNEQFF
CDR3nt: TGTGCCATCAGCGCTGGAACTAGCGGGAGCCCTTTCTACAATGAGCAGTTCTTC

j_gene: TRBJ2-7
v_gene: TRBV28
abundance: .
d_gene: TRBD2
CDR3aa: CASKLVGGGLGYEQYF
CDR3nt: TGTGCCAGCAAGTTAGTTGGGGGGGGTCTCGGGTACGAGCAGTACTTC

j_gene: TRBJ2-1
v_gene: TRBV5-1
abundance: .
d_gene: TRBD2
CDR3aa: CASSSLAGGYNEQFF
CDR3nt: TGCGCCAGCAGCTCTCTAGCGGGGGGGTACAATGAGCAGTTCTTC

j_gene: TRBJ2-3
v_gene: TRBV19
abundance: .
d_gene: TRBD1
CDR3aa: CASSMGDRDADTQYF
CDR3nt: TGTGCCAGTAGTATGGGGGACAGGGATGCAGATACGCAGTATTTT